This T cell receptor (beta chain) was identified during a study of blood T cell repertoires in COVID-19 (dated by TCRdb to 2019 to 2021). As for the study more broadly: Samples from collaborators originated in the United States, Italy and Spain and spanned both the acute and convalescent phases of COVID-19. The material from the prospective study consisted of cDNA or gDNA derived from T cells, B-cell-depleted T cells, or PBMCs. Subjects who had been exposed to COVID-19, were actively infected with it, or had recovered from it provided the deeply sampled blood TCRbeta repertoires that made up the dataset. The repertoires were made available in a free public database intended to serve as a resource for research on the immune response to SARS-CoV-2. Samples came from the ongoing ImmuneRACE study (first 160 participants) plus 1,254 subjects from 6 global collaborators. Nearly every sample came with metadata listing a de-identified subject ID, COVID-19 status, age in years and sex. Where available, HLA class I and class II types were obtained from metadata supplied by the sample provider rather than from assay-based typing.

The investigation overall reported the following: The amount of clinical and demographic metadata varied by source and participant and was provided uncurated.

The germline V and J ends show losses of 3 bases and 5 bases respectively, and no gene match explains 11 bases of the junction. From a lookup of the germline V gene, CDR1 and CDR2 are SGHTA and FQGNSA. The CDR3 covers 18 residues, taking in both the cysteine and the phenylalanine. The CDR3 DNA has 54 bases and is translated from base 1. Of note for this clone: Its antigen target is currently unknown. No much larger clone exists at a distance of one base, and base qualities are not known.

A second Seattle source provided samples from volunteer blood donors who had recovered from COVID-19. Collaborating institutions collected whole blood in K2EDTA tubes following their own protocols. For TCRbeta analysis, collaborators shipped samples in one of three forms: frozen whole blood, isolated PBMCs, or DNA extracted from either of those sample types. TCRbeta CDR3 regions were amplified from genomic DNA by means of the immunoSEQ Assay, a bias-controlled multiplex PCR. Per the source publication's procedure: Within the assay, amplification of reference gene primers was used to estimate how many nucleated cells each sample contained. To quantify the absolute abundance of each unique TCRbeta CDR3 rearrangement, sequence reads were collapsed and filtered. Productive Simpson clonality was computed per sample as the square root of Simpson's diversity index over productive rearrangements. The table was pulled from immuneACCESS by TCRdb, which kept in-frame rearrangements only. Such tables lose some clones; where checked, under half of the loss comes from unresolved V genes, and the rest has no known cause. For V, J and clone size, that table is used; D and trimming come from the DNA. The sample yields 200,000 to 250,000 clones; around 86% were counted once. 2.5% to 3.5% of the sample goes to the ten largest clones.

The TCR originated in a woman in her twenties or thirties who had recovered from COVID-19. The chain is assembled from TRBV7-2 and TRBJ2-4, with 12 bases in between that match TRBD2. The sample taken for sequencing was peripheral blood. The DNA reads as follows: TGTGCCAGCAGCTTCCCACTGACTAGCGGGGGCCCTCAAAACATTCAGTACTTC. It specifies CASSFPLTSGGPQNIQYF.